A single T cell receptor (beta chain) is shown here with its context. The junction differs from germline at one of its ends, possibly a read error. TCR beta cDNA came from around 0.5 ug total RNA, primed with a constant-region primer. Three-round nested multiplex PCR performed with slightly modified ARM-PCR produced the TCR beta libraries. The two initial PCR rounds, approximately 10 cycles each, used TRBV1-TRBV30 forward and C-beta reverse primers. In TCRdb, the multiplex PCR reads were re-called with MiXCR into one record per CDR3 protein. The table lists around 330,000 distinct CDR3 sequences, about 62% of them singletons. The sample originates from a study of tumor-infiltrating lymphocytes in primary liver carcinoma. Study information: Tumor lesions were T1-T3 N0M0 and spanned roughly 4 to 10 cm.

RNA was extracted from whole blood without cell sorting, alongside germline DNA. Researchers reported drawing four milliliters of peripheral blood before surgery. The CDR3 runs 17 residues. This sequence joins TRBV12-3 or TRBV12-4 and TRBJ1-4; 7 positions match TRBD1. Sequences were obtained from peripheral blood. This TCR derives from a man aged 40-50 years with primary liver carcinoma and hepatitis B virus infection. CDR3 residues: CVSSSDREGGLIEKLSF. The CDR3 DNA reads TGTGTCAGCAGTTCTGACAGGGAGGGTGGTTTAATCGAAAAACTGTCTTTT.